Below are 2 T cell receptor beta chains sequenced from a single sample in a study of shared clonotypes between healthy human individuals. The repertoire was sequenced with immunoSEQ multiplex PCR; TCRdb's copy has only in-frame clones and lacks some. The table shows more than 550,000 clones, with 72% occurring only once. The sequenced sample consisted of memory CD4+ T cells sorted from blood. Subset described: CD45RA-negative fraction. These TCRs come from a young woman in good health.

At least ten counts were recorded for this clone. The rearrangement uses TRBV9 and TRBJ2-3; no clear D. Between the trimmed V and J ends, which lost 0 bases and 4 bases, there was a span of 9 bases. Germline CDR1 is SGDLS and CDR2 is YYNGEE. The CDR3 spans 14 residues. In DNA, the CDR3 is TGTGCCAGCAGCGTAGGGGTAGCCCCAGATACGCAGTATTTT. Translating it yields CASSVGVAPDTQYF.

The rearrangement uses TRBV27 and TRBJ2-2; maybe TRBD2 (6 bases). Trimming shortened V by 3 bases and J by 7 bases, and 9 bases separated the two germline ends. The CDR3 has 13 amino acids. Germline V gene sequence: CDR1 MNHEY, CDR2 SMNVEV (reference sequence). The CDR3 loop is CASSFWRGGELFF. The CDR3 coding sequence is TGTGCCAGCAGTTTTTGGCGGGGCGGGGAGCTGTTTTTT.